This TCR beta chain was retrieved from a study of T cells in Graves' hyperthyroidism and ophthalmopathy. This clonotype turned up a few times. The investigators amplified TCR beta CDR3 regions from RNA transcripts. With the HTBI primer set, the TCR CDR3 went through a first round of RT-PCR. TCRdb re-called the multiplex PCR reads with MiXCR, one entry per CDR3 protein. The sample has 300,000 or so distinct CDR3 sequences, around 16% seen once. Graves' hyperthyroidism without ophthalmopathy progression within 18 months was termed stable. Diagnoses used clinical symptoms, serum thyroxine and TRAb, thyroid ultrasound and orbital computed tomography. CDR3 size: 12 residues. Trimming removed 6 bases from V and 4 bases from J; junction bases left unmatched: 6. Germline loops: CDR1 SQVTM, CDR2 ANQGSEA.

Material: blood. The receptor was isolated from a man aged 25 to 40 with Graves' hyperthyroidism. The rearrangement uses TRBV29-1 and TRBJ2-7; 7 positions match TRBD1. CDR3 region: CSVGGRGYEQYF. CDR3 bases: TGCAGCGTAGGCGGCAGGGGGTACGAGCAGTACTTC.